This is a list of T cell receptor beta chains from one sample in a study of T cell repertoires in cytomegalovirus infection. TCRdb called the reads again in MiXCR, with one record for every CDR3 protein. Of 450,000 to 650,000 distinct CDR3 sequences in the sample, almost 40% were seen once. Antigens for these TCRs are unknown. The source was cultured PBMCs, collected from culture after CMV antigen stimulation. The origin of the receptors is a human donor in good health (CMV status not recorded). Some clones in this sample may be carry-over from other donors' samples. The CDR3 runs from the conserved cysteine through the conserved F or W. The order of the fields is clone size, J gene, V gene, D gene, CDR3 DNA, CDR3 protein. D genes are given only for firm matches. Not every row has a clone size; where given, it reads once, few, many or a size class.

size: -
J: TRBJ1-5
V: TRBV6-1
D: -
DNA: TGTGCCAGCACCACGGGTCAGCCCCAGCATTTT
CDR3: CASTTGQPQHF

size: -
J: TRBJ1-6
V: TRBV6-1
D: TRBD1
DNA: TGTGCCAGCAGCCGGGACAGGGGGTTGAATAATTCACCCCTCCACTTT
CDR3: CASSRDRGLNNSPLHF

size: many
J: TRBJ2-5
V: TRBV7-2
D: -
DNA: TGTGCCAGCAGTCAATACCCAGCCACGCAAGAGACCCAGTACTTC
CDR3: CASSQYPATQETQYF

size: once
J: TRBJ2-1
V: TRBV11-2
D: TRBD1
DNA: TGTGCCAGCAGCTTATGGATTTCCGGGACAGAGAGTAATGAGCAGTTCTTC
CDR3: CASSLWISGTESNEQFF

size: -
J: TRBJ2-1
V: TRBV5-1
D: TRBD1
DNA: TGCGCCAGCAGCTTGGACGCGGGGACAGGGAATCTTGAGCAGTTCTTC
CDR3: CASSLDAGTGNLEQFF

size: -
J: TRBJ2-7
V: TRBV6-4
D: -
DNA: TGTGCCAGCAGTGACTCGGGTGAAGATGTGGGCGAGCAGTACTTC
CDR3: CASSDSGEDVGEQYF

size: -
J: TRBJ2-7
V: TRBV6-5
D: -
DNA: TGTGCCAGCAGTTACTCGAAGGGAAGCGAGCAGTACTTC
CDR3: CASSYSKGSEQYF

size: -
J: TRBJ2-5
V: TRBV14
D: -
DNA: TGTGCCACCCGCAGGGTAGGGGATGAGGAGACCCAGTACTTC
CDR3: CATRRVGDEETQYF

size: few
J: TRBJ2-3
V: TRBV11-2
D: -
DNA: TGTGCCAGCAGCTTCCCCAGCGCAGATACGCAGTATTTT
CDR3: CASSFPSADTQYF

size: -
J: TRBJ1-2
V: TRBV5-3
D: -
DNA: TGTGCCAGCAGTCCGGCGAAAGGGGAGAGGAACTATGGCTACACCTTC
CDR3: CASSPAKGERNYGYTF

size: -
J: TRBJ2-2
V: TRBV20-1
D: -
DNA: TGCAGTGCCCGTGAGCGGGTCTCGAACACCGGGGAGCTGTTTTTT
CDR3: CSARERVSNTGELFF

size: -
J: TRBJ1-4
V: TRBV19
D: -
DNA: TGTGCCAGTAGTATAGGCGGGACTTCTCTCGGTGAAAAACTGTTTTTT
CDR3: CASSIGGTSLGEKLFF

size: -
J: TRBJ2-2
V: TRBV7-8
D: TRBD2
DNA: TGTGCCAGCAGCCATAGCGGGATCCCCGGGGAGCTGTTTTTT
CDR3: CASSHSGIPGELFF

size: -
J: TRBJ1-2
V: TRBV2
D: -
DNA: TGTGCCAGCCCCGGACAGCCTCGTGTAGACTATGGCTACACCTTC
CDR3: CASPGQPRVDYGYTF

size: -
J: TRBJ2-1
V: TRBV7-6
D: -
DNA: TGTGCCAGCAGCTCAGGGACCCTATTCTTC
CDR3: CASSSGTLFF

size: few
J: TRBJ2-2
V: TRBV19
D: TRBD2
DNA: TGTGCCAGTAGTGGCCGAACTAGCGGGAGGACCGGGGAGCTGTTTTTT
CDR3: CASSGRTSGRTGELFF

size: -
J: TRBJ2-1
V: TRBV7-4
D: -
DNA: TGTGCCAGCAGCTTGCAGTTCTTC
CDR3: CASSLQFF

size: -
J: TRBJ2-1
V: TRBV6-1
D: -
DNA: TGTGCCAGCAGTCCAATTGGGCAGTTCTTC
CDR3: CASSPIGQFF

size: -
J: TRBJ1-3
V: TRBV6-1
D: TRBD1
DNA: TGTGCCAGCAGTTATGGAGGGGACAGCTCTGGAAACACCATATATTTT
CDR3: CASSYGGDSSGNTIYF

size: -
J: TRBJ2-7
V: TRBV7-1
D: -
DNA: TGTGCCAGCAGCCAAGAGGTATACGAGCAGTACTTC
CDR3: CASSQEVYEQYF

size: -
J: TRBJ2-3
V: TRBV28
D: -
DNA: TGTGCCAGCATCACCCGGAGCGATGTGGGCACAGATACGCAGTATTTT
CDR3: CASITRSDVGTDTQYF

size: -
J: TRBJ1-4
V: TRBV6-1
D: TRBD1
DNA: TGTGCCAGCAGTCTTCGGGGACAGTCTGGGTATAATGAAAAACTGTTTTTT
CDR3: CASSLRGQSGYNEKLFF

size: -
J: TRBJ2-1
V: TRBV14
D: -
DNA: TGTGCCAGCAGCACCCTAGGGGGCTCCTACAATGAGCAGTTCTTC
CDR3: CASSTLGGSYNEQFF

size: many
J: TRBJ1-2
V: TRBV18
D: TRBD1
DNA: TGTGCCAGCTCACCACAGCGGGGACAGGAATATGGCTACACCTTC
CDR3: CASSPQRGQEYGYTF

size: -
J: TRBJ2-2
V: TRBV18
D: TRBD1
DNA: TGTGCCAGCTCACCACCGGGACAGGGGACCGGGGAGCTGTTTTTT
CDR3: CASSPPGQGTGELFF

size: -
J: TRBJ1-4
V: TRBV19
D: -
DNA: TGTGCCAGTAATCAAGGCCTTGCAACTAATGAAAAACTGTTTTTT
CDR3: CASNQGLATNEKLFF

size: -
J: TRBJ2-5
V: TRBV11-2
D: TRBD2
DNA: TGTGCCAGCAGCTCCATTGTTAGCGGGCCGCGGGAGACCCAGTACTTC
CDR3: CASSSIVSGPRETQYF

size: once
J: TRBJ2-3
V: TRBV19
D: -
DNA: TGTGCCAGTAGGCGGCCGGGAGTAGTTGCAGATACGCAGTATTTT
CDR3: CASRRPGVVADTQYF

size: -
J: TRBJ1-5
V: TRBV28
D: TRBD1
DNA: TGTGCCAGCAGAGGAATGGACAGGGTGTCCCCCCCCCAGCCCCAGCATTTT
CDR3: CASRGMDRVSPPQPQHF

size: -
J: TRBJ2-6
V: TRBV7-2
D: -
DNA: TGTGCCAGCAGCTTAAGGATGTGGCACCGGACTCTTAGTTCGTCTGGGGCCAACGTCCTGACTTTC
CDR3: CASSLRMWHRTLSSSGANVLTF

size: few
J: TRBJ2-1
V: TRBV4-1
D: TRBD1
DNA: TGCGCCAGCAGCCCCGGACAGGTCGGAAGGAATGAGCAGTTCTTC
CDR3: CASSPGQVGRNEQFF

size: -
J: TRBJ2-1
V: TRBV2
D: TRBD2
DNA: TGTGCCAGCAGTACCCTGGGACTAGCGAGCTACAATGAGCAGTTCTTC
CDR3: CASSTLGLASYNEQFF

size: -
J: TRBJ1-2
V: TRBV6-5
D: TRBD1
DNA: TGTGCCAGCAGACCGGGCACGGACAGGTTTTATGGCTACACCTTC
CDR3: CASRPGTDRFYGYTF

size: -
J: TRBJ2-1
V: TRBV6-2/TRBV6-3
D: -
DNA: TGTGCCAGCAGTTTCCACCGACTAGTATTCAATGAGCAGTTCTTC
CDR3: CASSFHRLVFNEQFF

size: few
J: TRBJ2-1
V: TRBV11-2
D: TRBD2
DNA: TGTGCCAGCAGCTTCGGGACTAGCGGGAGGTCGGGGCAGTTCTTC
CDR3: CASSFGTSGRSGQFF

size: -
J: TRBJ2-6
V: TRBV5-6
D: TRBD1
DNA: TGTGCCAGCAGCACCGGGACAGGCTCCTCTGGGGCCAACGTCCTGACTTTC
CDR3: CASSTGTGSSGANVLTF

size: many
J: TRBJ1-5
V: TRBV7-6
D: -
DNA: TGTGCCAGCAGCTTAGGTGGAGTGGGTCAGCCCCAGCATTTT
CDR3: CASSLGGVGQPQHF

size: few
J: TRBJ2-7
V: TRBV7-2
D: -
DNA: TGTGCCAGCAGCTTATGGGTCAAAACCTACGAGCAGTACTTC
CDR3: CASSLWVKTYEQYF

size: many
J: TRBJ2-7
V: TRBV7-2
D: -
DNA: TGTGCCAGCAGCTTAGCGCTCGGGGAGATGGCGCAGTACTTC
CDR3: CASSLALGEMAQYF

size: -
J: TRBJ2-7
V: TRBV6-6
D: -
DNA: TGTGCCAGCAGTGATGATGGGGCAACCTACGAGCAGTACTTC
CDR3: CASSDDGATYEQYF

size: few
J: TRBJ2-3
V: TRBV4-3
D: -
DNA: TGCGCCAGCAGCCCCCGCAAGGCCGCGGATTATACGCAGTATTTT
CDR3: CASSPRKAADYTQYF

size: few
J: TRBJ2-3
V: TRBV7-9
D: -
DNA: TGTGCCAGCAGCCCTGTATTAATACCTAGCACAGATACGCAGTATTTT
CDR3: CASSPVLIPSTDTQYF

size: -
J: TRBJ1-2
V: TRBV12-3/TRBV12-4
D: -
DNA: TGTGCCAGCAGTTTACAGGGGAGACGGACCTACACCTTC
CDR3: CASSLQGRRTYTF

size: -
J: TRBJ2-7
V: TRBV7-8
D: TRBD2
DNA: TGTGCCAGCAGCTCCCCTAGCGGGCAATCTTCCTACGAGCAGTACTTC
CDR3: CASSSPSGQSSYEQYF

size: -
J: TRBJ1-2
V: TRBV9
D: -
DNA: TGTGCCAGCAGCGCCTCCCTCCTCCGGGACGGCTATGGCTACACCTTC
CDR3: CASSASLLRDGYGYTF

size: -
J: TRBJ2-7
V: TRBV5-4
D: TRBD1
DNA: TGTGCCAGCAGCTCCGGGACAGGGGCCTCGGGGAGCTCCTACGAGCAGTACTTC
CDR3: CASSSGTGASGSSYEQYF

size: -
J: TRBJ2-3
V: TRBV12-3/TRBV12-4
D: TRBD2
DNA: TGTGCCAGCAGTGTCGGAGCGGGAGGGGCAGATACGCAGTATTTT
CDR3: CASSVGAGGADTQYF

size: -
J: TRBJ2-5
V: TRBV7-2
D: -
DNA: TGTGCCAGCAGCTTAAGGGGCCTGCCGGGGACCCAGTACTTC
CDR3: CASSLRGLPGTQYF

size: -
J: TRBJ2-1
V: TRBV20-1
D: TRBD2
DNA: TGCAGTGCTAGAGACAATAGCGGGAGGGGTGAGCAGTTCTTC
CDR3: CSARDNSGRGEQFF

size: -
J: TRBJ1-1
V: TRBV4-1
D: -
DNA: TGCGCCAGCAGCCAAGAAATACCCCCCAATCAGAACACTGAAGCTTTCTTT
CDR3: CASSQEIPPNQNTEAFF

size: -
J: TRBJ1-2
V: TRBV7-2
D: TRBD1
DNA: TGTGCCAGCAGCTACCGGGACAGGGTGATACGAGATGGCTACACCTTC
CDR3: CASSYRDRVIRDGYTF

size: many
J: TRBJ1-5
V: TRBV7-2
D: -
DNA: TGTGCCAGCAGCTTAGACAGTTTGAGCAATCAGCCCCAGCATTTT
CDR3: CASSLDSLSNQPQHF